Sequencing of this TCR beta chain was carried out in a study of blood T cell repertoires in COVID-19. Turning to the study itself: Samples taken during acute and convalescent COVID-19 were collected in the United States, Italy and Spain.

Those who participated ranged in age from roughly 18 to 100 years and resided in 20 to 30 US areas. With V trimmed by 1 base and J by 5 bases, 6 bases remained unmatched. The CDR3 has 15 amino acids. Germline CDR1 and CDR2: SGHTA and FQGNSA. How the authors handled the data: It was from reference gene primer amplification that nucleated cell counts were estimated. Data came from immunoSEQ multiplex PCR; TCRdb stores just in-frame clones and leaves some out. That table is the source of V, J and clone size, and D and trimming were worked out from the DNA. This table has around 390,000 clones, approximately 87% appearing once.

The V and J genes are TRBV7-2 and TRBJ1-2; 8 positions match TRBD1. The origin of this receptor is a woman aged 45-65 years who had recovered from COVID-19. Sequenced material: PBMCs or T cells enriched from blood (not recorded which). CDR3 coding DNA: TGTGCCAGCAGCTTAGGCGACAGGGGTGGTTATGGCTACACCTTC. Residues: CASSLGDRGGYGYTF.